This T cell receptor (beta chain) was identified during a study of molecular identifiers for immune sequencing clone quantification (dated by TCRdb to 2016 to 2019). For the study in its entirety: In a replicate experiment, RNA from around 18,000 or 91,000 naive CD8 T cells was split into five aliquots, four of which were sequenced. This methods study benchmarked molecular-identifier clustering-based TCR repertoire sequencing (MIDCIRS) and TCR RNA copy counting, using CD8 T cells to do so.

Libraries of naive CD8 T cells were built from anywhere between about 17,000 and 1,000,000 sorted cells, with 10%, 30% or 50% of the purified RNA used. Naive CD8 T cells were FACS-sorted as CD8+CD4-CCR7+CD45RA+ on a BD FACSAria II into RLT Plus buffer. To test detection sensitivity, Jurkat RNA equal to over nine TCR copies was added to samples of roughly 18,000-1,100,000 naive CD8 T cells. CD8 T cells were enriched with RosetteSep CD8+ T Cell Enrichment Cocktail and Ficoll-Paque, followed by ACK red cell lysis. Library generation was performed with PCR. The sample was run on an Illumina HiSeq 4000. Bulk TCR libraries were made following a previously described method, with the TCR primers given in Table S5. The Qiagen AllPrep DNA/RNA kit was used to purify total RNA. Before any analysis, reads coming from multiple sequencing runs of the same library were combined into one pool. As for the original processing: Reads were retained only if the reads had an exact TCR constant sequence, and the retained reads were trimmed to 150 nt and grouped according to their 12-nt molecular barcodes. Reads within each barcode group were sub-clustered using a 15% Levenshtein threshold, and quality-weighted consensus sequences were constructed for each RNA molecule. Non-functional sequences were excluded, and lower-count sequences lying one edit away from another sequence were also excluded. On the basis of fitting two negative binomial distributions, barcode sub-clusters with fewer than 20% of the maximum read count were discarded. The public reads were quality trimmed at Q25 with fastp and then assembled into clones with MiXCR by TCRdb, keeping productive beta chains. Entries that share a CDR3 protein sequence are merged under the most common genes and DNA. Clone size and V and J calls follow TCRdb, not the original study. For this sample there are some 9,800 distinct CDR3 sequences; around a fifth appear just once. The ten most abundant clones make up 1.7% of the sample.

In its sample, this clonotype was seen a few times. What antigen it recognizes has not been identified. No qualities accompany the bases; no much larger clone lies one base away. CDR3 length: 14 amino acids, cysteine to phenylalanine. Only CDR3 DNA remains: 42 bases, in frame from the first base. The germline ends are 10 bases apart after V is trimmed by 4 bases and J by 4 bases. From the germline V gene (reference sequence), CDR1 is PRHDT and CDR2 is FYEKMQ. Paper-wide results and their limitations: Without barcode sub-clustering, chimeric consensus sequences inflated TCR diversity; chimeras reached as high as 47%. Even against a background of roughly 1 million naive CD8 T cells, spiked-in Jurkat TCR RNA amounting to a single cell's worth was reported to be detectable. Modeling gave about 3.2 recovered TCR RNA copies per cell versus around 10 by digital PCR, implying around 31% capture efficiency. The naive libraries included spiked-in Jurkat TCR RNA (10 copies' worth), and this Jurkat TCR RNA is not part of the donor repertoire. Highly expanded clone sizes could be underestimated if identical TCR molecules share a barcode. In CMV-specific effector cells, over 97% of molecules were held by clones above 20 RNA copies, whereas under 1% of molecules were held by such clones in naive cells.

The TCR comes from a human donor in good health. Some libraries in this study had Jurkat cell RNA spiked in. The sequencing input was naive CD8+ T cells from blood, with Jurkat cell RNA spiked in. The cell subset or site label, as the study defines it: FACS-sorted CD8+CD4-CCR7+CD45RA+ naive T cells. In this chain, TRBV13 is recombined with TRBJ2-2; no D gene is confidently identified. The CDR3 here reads CASSSTYSTGELFF. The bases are TGTGCCAGCAGCTCGACCTATTCCACCGGGGAGCTGTTTTTT.